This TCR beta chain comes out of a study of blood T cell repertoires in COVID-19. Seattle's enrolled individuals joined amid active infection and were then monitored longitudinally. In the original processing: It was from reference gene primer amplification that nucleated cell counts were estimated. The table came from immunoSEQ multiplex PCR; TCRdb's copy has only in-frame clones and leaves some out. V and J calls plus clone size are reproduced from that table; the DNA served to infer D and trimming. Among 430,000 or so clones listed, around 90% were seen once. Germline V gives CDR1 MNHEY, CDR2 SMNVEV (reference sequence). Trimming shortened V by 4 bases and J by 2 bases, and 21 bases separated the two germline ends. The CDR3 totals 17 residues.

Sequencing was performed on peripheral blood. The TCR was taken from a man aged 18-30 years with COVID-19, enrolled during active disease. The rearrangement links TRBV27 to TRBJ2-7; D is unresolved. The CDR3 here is CASSSLIVSDTPYEQYF. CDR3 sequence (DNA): TGTGCCAGCAGTTCTCTTATTGTGTCAGACACTCCCTACGAGCAGTACTTC.